The next 26 T cell receptor beta chains were all read from a single sample in a study of cytomegalovirus exposure and HLA in healthy donors. With 60 Vbeta and 13 Jbeta primers, the PCR was carried out. Produced via immunoSEQ multiplex PCR; TCRdb's table is partial and in-frame only. The sample carries 85,000 to 130,000 clones, roughly four fifths recorded once. The material sequenced was PBMCs. These receptors came from a male donor in good health and CMV-seropositive.

The J gene is TRBJ2-2, the V gene TRBV4-2; D perhaps matches TRBD1 (7 bases). The germline V and J ends were trimmed by 1 base and 0 bases, with 21 bases remaining between them. Per the germline V gene, CDR1 is LGHNA and CDR2 is YNFKEQ. This CDR3 contains 20 residues. The DNA of the CDR3 is TGTGCCAGCAGCCAAGGCGTCCAGATTGGGGGGACAGCGAACACCGGGGAGCTGTTTTTT. This codes for CASSQGVQIGGTANTGELFF.

The V call is TRBV30, the J call TRBJ1-4, with 8 bases aligning to TRBD1. Germline assignment: CDR1 GTSNPN and CDR2 SVGIG (reference sequence). The V segment lost 4 bases and the J segment 8 bases; nucleotides outside the gene matches: 12. CDR3 length: 15 amino acids. The CDR3 protein is CAWNFEGTGGEKLFF. CDR3 bases: TGTGCCTGGAATTTTGAGGGGACAGGTGGAGAAAAACTGTTTTTT.

The genes are TRBV14 and TRBJ2-6; D is unresolved. The CDR3 sequence is 14 residues long. Germline CDR1 reads SGHDN; CDR2 reads FVKESK. V was shortened by 4 bases and J by 2 bases, with 6 bases between the two germline ends. The CDR3 loop is CASSLAAGANVLTF. The CDR3 region has the DNA TGTGCCAGCAGCCTGGCGGCTGGGGCCAACGTCCTGACTTTC.

The J gene is TRBJ2-5, the V gene TRBV10-3, with D possibly TRBD2 on 6 matching bases. In germline, CDR1 is ENHRY, CDR2 SYGVKD. With 4 bases removed from V and 2 bases from J, the gap between germline ends came to 11 bases. This CDR3 is built from 14 residues. The CDR3 sequence: CAISGGGTQETQYF. The CDR3 coding sequence is TGTGCCATCAGTGGGGGCGGGACTCAAGAGACCCAGTACTTC.

The rearrangement joins TRBV19 to TRBJ2-3, with TRBD2 matching 11 bases. In germline, CDR1 is LNHDA, CDR2 SQIVND (reference sequence). The CDR3 loop spans 16 amino acids. With 3 bases clipped from V and 2 bases from J, the junction kept 4 bases outside the gene matches. DNA for the CDR3: TGTGCCAGTAGTATCGGACTAGCGGGCGTCACAGATACGCAGTATTTT. As protein: CASSIGLAGVTDTQYF.

The chain combines TRBV25-1 with TRBJ2-2; possibly TRBD1 for D (6 bases). The CDR3 covers 15 residues. From germline, CDR1 is MGHDK and CDR2 SYGVNS. Trimming stripped 3 bases from V and 7 bases from J, with 15 bases between. This CDR3 reads CASSDNTGSVGELFF. In DNA, the CDR3 is TGTGCCAGCAGTGACAATACAGGGTCGGTCGGGGAGCTGTTTTTT.

CDR3 sequence reads: CASSQDGRGHEQFF. The CDR3 coding sequence is TGCGCCAGCAGCCAAGATGGGCGGGGCCATGAGCAGTTCTTC. The chain couples TRBV4-3 to TRBJ2-1, with D possibly being TRBD2 (6 bases). CDR1 is LGHNA, CDR2 YSLEER, per germline. The CDR3 extends over 14 amino acids. The V end was cut by 0 bases, the J end by 8 bases, with 11 bases between.

This chain links TRBV15 with TRBJ1-5; maybe TRBD1 (6 bases). Trimming removed 1 base at V and 1 base at J, with 14 bases between. Germline V CDR1 and CDR2: LNHNV, YYDKDF (reference sequence). The CDR3 sequence is 17 residues long. The CDR3 here is CATSRGPGGLSNQPQHF. Written as DNA, the CDR3 is TGTGCCACCAGCAGAGGGCCCGGGGGGCTAAGCAATCAGCCCCAGCATTTT.

V is TRBV7-2 and J is TRBJ2-7, with 7 bases identical to TRBD1. CDR1 is SGHTA, CDR2 FQGNSA, per germline. The CDR3 extends over 14 amino acids. V shed 5 bases and J 3 bases; nucleotides not matched to a gene: 7. CDR3 sequence: CASSPRTGSYEQYF. As DNA, the CDR3 is TGTGCCAGCAGCCCCCGGACAGGCAGCTACGAGCAGTACTTC.

This clone qualifies as medium-sized. The CDR3 spells CASSFRQGAMIDEQFF. The CDR3 bases are TGTGCCAGCAGCTTCCGCCAGGGGGCTATGATCGATGAGCAGTTCTTC. The J gene is TRBJ2-1, the V gene TRBV11-2; TRBD1 agrees at 8 bases. Per the germline V gene, CDR1 is SGHAT and CDR2 is FQNNGV. V shed 3 bases, J shed 8 bases, and the junction held 12 bases outside the gene matches. There are 16 residues in the CDR3.

The chain combines TRBV9 with TRBJ2-7; D is possibly TRBD2 (6 bases). CDR3 size: 14 residues. Germline assignment: CDR1 SGDLS and CDR2 YYNGEE. V was pared by 4 bases and J by 5 bases, with 16 bases between. The DNA of the CDR3 is TGTGCCAGCAGCCCCACCCAGGGAGGAAACGAGCAGTACTTC. This codes for CASSPTQGGNEQYF.

The chain recombines TRBV4-2 with TRBJ1-2; 9 bases agree with TRBD1. This CDR3 spans 15 amino acids. The germline CDR1 and CDR2 sequences are LGHNA and YNFKEQ. The J segment lost 2 bases and the V segment lost 2 bases, leaving 3 bases of the junction unmatched. CDR3 loop: CASSQPTGGNYGYTF. The CDR3 DNA reads as TGTGCCAGCAGCCAACCGACAGGGGGGAACTATGGCTACACCTTC.

In its sample, this clone was seen a few times. This rearrangement joins TRBV4-2 to TRBJ2-7, with 9 bases that match TRBD1. V dropped 0 bases and J dropped 5; count of bases not matched to a gene: 8. CDR1 and CDR2 from the germline V gene are LGHNA and YNFKEQ. The CDR3 runs to 16 residues. CDR3 protein: CASSQDIGTGSHEQYF. CDR3 bases: TGTGCCAGCAGCCAAGATATTGGGACAGGGTCCCACGAGCAGTACTTC.

Regarding this clone: At one boundary the junction diverges from the germline segment, which might be a read error. V usage is TRBV27 and J usage is TRBJ2-3; weak D call: TRBD2 (5 bases). The CDR3 runs 11 residues. Germline V gene sequence: CDR1 MNHEY, CDR2 SMNVEV (reference sequence). CDR3 in DNA: TGTGCCAGCACTAGCACGGATACGCAGTATTTT. It encodes CASTSTDTQYF.

The chain has TRBV25-1 and TRBJ1-3, with D hard to call. V was clipped by 3 bases and J by 4 bases, with 10 bases between them. This CDR3 contains 14 residues. Germline V gives CDR1 MGHDK, CDR2 SYGVNS. The CDR3 here is CASSEQRPGNTIYF. CDR3 sequence (DNA): TGTGCCAGCAGTGAGCAGAGGCCCGGAAACACCATATATTTT.

This clone was seen only once. The gene calls are TRBV9 and TRBJ2-1, with 10 bases aligning to TRBD1. This CDR3 spans 20 amino acids. J gave up 0 bases and V 2 bases, and 14 bases lay outside the gene matches. Germline CDR1 is SGDLS and CDR2 is YYNGEE. Here the CDR3 reads CASSVRQGASASSSYNEQFF. CDR3 bases: TGTGCCAGCAGCGTCAGACAGGGGGCCTCAGCTTCGAGCTCCTACAATGAGCAGTTCTTC.

The chain uses TRBV6-4 and TRBJ2-2; TRBD1 might be the D (6 bases). V was pared by 4 bases and J by 3 bases, with 6 bases between. CDR3 size: 13 residues. Looked up from germline, CDR1 is MRHNA and CDR2 is SNTAGT. In DNA form, the CDR3 reads TGTGCCAGCAGTGGACAGGACACCGGGGAGCTGTTTTTT. This gives the protein CASSGQDTGELFF.

This clone came up once. V is TRBV7-9 and J is TRBJ1-2; 10 nucleotides line up with TRBD1. Trimming at V came to 1 base and at J to 8 bases, leaving 4 bases not matched to a gene. The CDR3 spans 14 residues. Germline assignment: CDR1 SEHNR and CDR2 FQNEAQ (reference sequence). CDR3 region: CASSLEGQGVGYTF. The CDR3 coding sequence is TGTGCCAGCAGCTTAGAAGGACAGGGGGTCGGCTACACCTTC.

The rearrangement links TRBV5-4 to TRBJ2-2; weak D call: TRBD2 (7 bases). CDR1 and CDR2 from the germline V gene are SGHNT and YYREEE (reference sequence). The V gene lost 2 bases and the J gene lost 1 base, with 9 bases spanning the gap. This CDR3 is 15 amino acids long. The CDR3 region has the DNA TGTGCCAGCAGCTTAGGGGGGGGGAACACCGGGGAGCTGTTTTTT. Translated: CASSLGGGNTGELFF.

The V gene is TRBV4-1, the J gene TRBJ2-1; 9 positions agree with TRBD2. The CDR3 loop spans 15 amino acids. The junction had 1 base not matched to a gene; V was cut back by 3 bases and J by 1 base. Per germline, CDR1 MGHRA and CDR2 YSYEKL. CDR3 bases: TGCGCCAGCAGCCAGAGCGGGGGGTCCTACAATGAGCAGTTCTTC. Translation gives CASSQSGGSYNEQFF.

Here the CDR3 reads CASSVAGGHTEAFF. CDR3 sequence (DNA): TGTGCCAGCAGCGTAGCCGGGGGACACACTGAAGCTTTCTTT. This chain links TRBV9 with TRBJ1-1; D perhaps matches TRBD1 (5 bases). Germline CDR1 is SGDLS and CDR2 is YYNGEE. V was trimmed by 0 bases and J by 3 bases, leaving 9 bases between them. This CDR3 spans 14 amino acids.

In its sample, this clone was seen once. The chain employs TRBV10-3 and TRBJ1-1, with 9 positions matching TRBD1. V shed 4 bases and J 0 bases; nucleotides not matched to a gene: 18. The V gene's germline CDR1 is ENHRY and CDR2 SYGVKD. The length of the CDR3 is 20 residues. The CDR3 region is CAISGRPVSYRGPMNTEAFF. CDR3 nucleotides: TGTGCCATCAGTGGGAGGCCGGTTTCCTACAGGGGGCCCATGAACACTGAAGCTTTCTTT.

The V call is TRBV7-9, the J call TRBJ2-7, with a possible D match to TRBD2 (6 bases). The germline CDR1 and CDR2 sequences are SEHNR and FQNEAQ (reference sequence). There are 14 residues in the CDR3. V was pared by 0 bases and J by 7 bases, with 13 bases between. CDR3 residues: CASSLAAGLTEQYF. CDR3 in DNA: TGTGCCAGCAGCTTAGCTGCGGGACTGACGGAGCAGTACTTC.

This chain joins TRBV5-6 and TRBJ1-2; D is perhaps TRBD1 (5 bases). Germline assignment: CDR1 SGHDT and CDR2 YYEEEE. The V end was cut by 1 base, the J end by 8 bases, with 15 bases between. The CDR3 consists of 14 residues. This CDR3 is CASSLTGSLWGYTF. The CDR3 coding sequence is TGTGCCAGCAGCTTGACAGGCTCTCTATGGGGCTACACCTTC.

V usage is TRBV19 and J usage is TRBJ1-5; TRBD1 matches at 8 bases. J lost 3 bases, V lost 6 bases, and 7 bases had no gene match. The CDR3 consists of 15 residues. Germline lookup yields CDR1 LNHDA and CDR2 SQIVND (reference sequence). Written as DNA, the CDR3 is TGTGCCAGTAGCGGGACAGGTGGGCCCAATCAGCCCCAGCATTTT. Its protein is CASSGTGGPNQPQHF.

This chain joins TRBV7-9 and TRBJ1-5, with 7 bases that match TRBD1. V trimming: 11 bases; J trimming: 6 bases; junction bases outside the gene matches: 16. The CDR3 is 15 residues long. Per the germline V gene, CDR1 is SEHNR and CDR2 is FQNEAQ (reference sequence). The CDR3 nucleotides read TGTGCCGTCGGGTCGGAGGGGGCGTTTAGTCAGCCCCAGCATTTT. Its translation: CAVGSEGAFSQPQHF. The full variable domain, completed using reference TRBV7-9 and TRBJ1-5, is DTGVSQNPRHKITKRGQNVTFRCDPISEHNRLYWYRQTLGQGPEFLTYFQNEAQLEKSRLLSDRFSAERPKGSFSTLEIQRTEQGDSAMYLCAVGSEGAFSQPQHFGDGTRLSIL.